This T cell receptor (beta chain) was recorded in a study of blood T cells in healthy people across ages. It was with a sample-barcoded 5' primer and a J-beta primer mix that a second PCR of about 6 to 12 cycles was run. A single record per CDR3 protein comes from TCRdb applying MiXCR to the 5' RACE reads. Seen here are approximately 1,700,000 distinct CDR3 sequences, about two fifths observed once, and the top ten hold about 23%. Per the germline V gene, CDR1 is SGHRS and CDR2 is YFSETQ. The CDR3 consists of 16 residues. Germline trimming cut 3 bases from V and 1 base from J; bases unmatched to any gene: 5.

This sequence was found in a human donor in good health. Sequencing used blood. V gene TRBV5-1 combines with J gene TRBJ2-5; 11 bases map to TRBD2. CDR3 nucleotides: TGCGCCAGCAGCTCCCCTAGCGGGGGGCGCCAAGAGACCCAGTACTTC. It specifies CASSSPSGGRQETQYF.